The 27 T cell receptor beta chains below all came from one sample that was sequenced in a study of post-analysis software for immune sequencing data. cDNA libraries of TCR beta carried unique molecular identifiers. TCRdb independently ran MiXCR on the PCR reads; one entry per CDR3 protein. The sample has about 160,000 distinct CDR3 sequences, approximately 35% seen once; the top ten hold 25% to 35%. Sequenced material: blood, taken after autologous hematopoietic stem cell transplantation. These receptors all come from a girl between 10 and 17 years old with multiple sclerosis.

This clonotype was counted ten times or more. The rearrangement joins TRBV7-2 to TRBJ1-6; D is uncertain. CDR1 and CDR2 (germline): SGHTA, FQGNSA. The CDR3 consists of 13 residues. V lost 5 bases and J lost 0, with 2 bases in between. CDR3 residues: CASSSSYNSPLHF. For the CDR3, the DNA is TGTGCCAGCAGCAGCTCCTATAATTCACCCCTCCACTTT. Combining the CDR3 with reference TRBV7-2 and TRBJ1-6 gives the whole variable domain GAGVSQSPSNKVTEKGKDVELRCDPISGHTALYWYRQSLGQGLEFLIYFQGNSAPDKSGLPSDRFSAERTGGSVSTLTIQRTQQEDSAVYLCASSSSYNSPLHFGNGTRLTVT.

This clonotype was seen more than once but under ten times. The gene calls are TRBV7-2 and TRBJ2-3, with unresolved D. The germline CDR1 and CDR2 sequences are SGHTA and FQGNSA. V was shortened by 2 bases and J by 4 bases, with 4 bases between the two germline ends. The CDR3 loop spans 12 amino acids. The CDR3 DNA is TGTGCCAGCAGCTTAATCTCAGATACGCAGTATTTT. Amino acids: CASSLISDTQYF.

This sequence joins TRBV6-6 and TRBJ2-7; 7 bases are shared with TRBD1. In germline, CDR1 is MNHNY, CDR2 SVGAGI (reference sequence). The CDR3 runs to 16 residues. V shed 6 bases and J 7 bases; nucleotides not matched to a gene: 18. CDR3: CASSKKRTGLDNEQYF. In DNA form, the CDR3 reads TGTGCCAGCAGCAAGAAAAGGACAGGTTTGGACAATGAGCAGTACTTC.

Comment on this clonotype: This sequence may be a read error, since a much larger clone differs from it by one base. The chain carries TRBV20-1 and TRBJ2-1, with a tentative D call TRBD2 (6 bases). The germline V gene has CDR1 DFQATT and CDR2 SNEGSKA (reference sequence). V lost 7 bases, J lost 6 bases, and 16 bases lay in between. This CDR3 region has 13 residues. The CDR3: CSGAGGAGNEQFF. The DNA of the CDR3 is TGCAGTGGGGCCGGGGGAGCGGGCAATGAGCAGTTCTTC.

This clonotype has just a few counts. The CDR3 DNA sequence: TGTGCCACCAGCAGCCAACAGGGGCCCTACGAGCAGTACTTC. It codes for CATSSQQGPYEQYF. V and J are TRBV15 and TRBJ2-7, with 7 bases fitting TRBD1. CDR3 length: 14 residues. The trim removed 3 bases at V and 2 bases at J, leaving 4 bases unmatched. Germline assignment: CDR1 LNHNV and CDR2 YYDKDF (reference sequence).

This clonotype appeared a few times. CDR3: CASSQATGLEGDEQFF. The CDR3 region has the DNA TGTGCCAGCAGCCAAGCGACTGGGTTGGAGGGTGATGAGCAGTTCTTC. The V call is TRBV3-1, the J call TRBJ2-1, with D possibly being TRBD2 (6 bases). The CDR3 runs to 16 residues. V lost 1 base to trimming and J lost 8 bases, with 18 bases between them. Germline CDR1 LGHDT, CDR2 YNNKEL (reference sequence).

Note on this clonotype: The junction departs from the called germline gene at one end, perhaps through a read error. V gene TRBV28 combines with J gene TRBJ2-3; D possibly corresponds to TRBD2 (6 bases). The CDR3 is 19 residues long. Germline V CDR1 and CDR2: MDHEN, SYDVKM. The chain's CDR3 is CASSLERLGGDSYTDAQYF. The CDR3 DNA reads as TGTGCCAGCAGTTTAGAGCGGCTGGGCGGGGATAGTTACACAGATGCGCAGTATTTT.

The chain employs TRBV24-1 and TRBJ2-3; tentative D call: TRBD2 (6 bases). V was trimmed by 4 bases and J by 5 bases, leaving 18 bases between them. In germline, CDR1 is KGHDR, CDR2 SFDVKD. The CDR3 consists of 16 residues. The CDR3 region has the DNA TGTGCCACCAGTGAAACCGGGACGGGGGAGAAAGATACGCAGTATTTT. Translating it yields CATSETGTGEKDTQYF.

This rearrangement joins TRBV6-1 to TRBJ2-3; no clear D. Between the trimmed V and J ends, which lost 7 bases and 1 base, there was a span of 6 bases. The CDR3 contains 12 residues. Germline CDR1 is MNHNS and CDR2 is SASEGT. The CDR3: CASIWGTDTQYF. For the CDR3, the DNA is TGTGCCAGCATTTGGGGCACAGATACGCAGTATTTT.

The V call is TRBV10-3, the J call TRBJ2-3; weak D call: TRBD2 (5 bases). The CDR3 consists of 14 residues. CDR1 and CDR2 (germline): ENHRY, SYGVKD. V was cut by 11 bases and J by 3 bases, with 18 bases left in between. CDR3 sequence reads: CASLRGAMTDTQYF. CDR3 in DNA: TGTGCCTCCCTTCGGGGAGCTATGACAGATACGCAGTATTTT.

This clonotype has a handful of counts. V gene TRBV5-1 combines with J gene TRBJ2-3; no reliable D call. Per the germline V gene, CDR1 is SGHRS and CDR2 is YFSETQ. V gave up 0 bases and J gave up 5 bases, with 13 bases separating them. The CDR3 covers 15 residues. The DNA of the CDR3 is TGCGCCAGCAGCTTGGGCCTCCTAGTGGGAGATACGCAGTATTTT. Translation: CASSLGLLVGDTQYF.

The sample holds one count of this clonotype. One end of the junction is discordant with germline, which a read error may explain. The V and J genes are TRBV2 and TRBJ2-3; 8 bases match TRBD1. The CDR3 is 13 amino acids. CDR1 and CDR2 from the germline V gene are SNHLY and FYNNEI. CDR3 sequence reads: CASTDRATDMQYF. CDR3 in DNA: TGTGCCAGCACGGACAGGGCCACAGATATGCAGTATTTT.

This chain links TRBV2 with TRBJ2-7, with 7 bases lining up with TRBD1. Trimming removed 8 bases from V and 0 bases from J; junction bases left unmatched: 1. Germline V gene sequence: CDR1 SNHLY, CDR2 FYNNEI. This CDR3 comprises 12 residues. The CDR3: CASHRGSYEQYF. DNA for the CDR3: TGTGCCAGCCACAGGGGCTCCTACGAGCAGTACTTC.

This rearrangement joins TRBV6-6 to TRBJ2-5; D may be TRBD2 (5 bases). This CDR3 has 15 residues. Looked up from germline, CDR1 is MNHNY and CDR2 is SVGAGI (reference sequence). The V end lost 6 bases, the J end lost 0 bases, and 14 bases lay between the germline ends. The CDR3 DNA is TGTGCCAGCAGCCGGCCGAGGGTGGACCAAGAGACCCAGTACTTC. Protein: CASSRPRVDQETQYF.

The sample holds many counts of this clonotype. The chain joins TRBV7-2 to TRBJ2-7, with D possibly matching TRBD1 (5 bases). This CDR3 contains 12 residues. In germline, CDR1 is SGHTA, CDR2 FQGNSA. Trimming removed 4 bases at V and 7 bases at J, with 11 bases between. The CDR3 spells CASSSSRGEQYF. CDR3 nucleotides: TGTGCCAGCAGCTCCTCTAGGGGAGAGCAGTACTTC.

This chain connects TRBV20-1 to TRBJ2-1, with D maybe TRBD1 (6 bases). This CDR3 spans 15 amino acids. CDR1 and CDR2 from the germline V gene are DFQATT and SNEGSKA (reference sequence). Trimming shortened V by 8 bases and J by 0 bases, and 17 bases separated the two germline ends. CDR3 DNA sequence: TGCAGTCCTTCCCAGGACAGCAGCTCCTACAATGAGCAGTTCTTC. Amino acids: CSPSQDSSSYNEQFF.

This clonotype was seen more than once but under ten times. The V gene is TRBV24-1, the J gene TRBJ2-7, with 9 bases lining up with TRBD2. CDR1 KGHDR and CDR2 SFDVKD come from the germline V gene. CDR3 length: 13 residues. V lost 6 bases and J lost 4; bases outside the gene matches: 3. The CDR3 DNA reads TGTGCCACCAGTAGACTAGCGGATTACGAGCAGTACTTC. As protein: CATSRLADYEQYF.

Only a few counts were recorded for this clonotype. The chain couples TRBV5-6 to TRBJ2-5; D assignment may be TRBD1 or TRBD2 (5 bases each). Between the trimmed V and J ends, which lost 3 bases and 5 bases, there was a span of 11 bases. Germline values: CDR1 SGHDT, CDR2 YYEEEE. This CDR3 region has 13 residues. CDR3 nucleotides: TGTGCCAGCAGCTCGAACAGGAGGGAGACCCAGTACTTC. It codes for CASSSNRRETQYF.

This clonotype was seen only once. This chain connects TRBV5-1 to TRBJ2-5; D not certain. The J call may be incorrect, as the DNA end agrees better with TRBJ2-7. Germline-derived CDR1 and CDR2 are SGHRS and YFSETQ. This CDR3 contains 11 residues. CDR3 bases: TGCGCCAGCAGCTCGACGGGCGAGCAGTACTTC. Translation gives CASSSTGEQYF.

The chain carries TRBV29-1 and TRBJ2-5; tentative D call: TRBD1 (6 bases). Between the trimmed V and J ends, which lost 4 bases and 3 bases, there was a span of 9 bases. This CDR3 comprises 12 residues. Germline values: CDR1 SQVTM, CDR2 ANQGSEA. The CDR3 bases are TGCAGCGTTGGGACAGTGAAAGAGACCCAGTACTTC. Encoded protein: CSVGTVKETQYF.

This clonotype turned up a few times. CDR3 bases: TGTGCCAGCAGTTCAACAAAGAACACTGAAGCTTTCTTT. Translation gives CASSSTKNTEAFF. The rearrangement links TRBV27 to TRBJ1-1; D remains ambiguous. The ends were cut back, 4 bases at V and 1 base at J, with 7 bases in the middle. Per germline, CDR1 MNHEY and CDR2 SMNVEV (reference sequence). The CDR3 sequence is 13 residues long.

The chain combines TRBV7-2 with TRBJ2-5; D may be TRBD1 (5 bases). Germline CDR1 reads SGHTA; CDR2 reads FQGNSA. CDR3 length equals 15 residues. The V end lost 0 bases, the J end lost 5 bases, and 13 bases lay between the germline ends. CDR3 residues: CASSLASNRLETQYF. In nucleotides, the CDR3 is TGTGCCAGCAGCTTAGCGAGCAACAGGTTGGAGACCCAGTACTTC. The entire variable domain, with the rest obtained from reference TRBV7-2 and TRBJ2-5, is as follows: GAGVSQSPSNKVTEKGKDVELRCDPISGHTALYWYRQSLGQGLEFLIYFQGNSAPDKSGLPSDRFSAERTGGSVSTLTIQRTQQEDSAVYLCASSLASNRLETQYFGPGTRLLVL.

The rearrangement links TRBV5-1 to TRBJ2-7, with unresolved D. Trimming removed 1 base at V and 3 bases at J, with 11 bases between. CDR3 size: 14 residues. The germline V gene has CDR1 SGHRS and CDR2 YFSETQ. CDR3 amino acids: CASSLTTHYYEQYF. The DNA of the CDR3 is TGCGCCAGCAGCTTGACTACTCATTACTACGAGCAGTACTTC.

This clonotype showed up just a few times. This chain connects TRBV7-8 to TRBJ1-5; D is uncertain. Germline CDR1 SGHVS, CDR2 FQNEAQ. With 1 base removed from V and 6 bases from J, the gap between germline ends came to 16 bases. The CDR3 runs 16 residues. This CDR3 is CASSLEGRREGQPQHF. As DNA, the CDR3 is TGTGCCAGCAGCTTAGAAGGCAGGCGGGAAGGTCAGCCCCAGCATTTT.

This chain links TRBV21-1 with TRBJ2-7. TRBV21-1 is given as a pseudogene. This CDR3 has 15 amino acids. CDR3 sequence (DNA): TGTGCCAGCAGTCCCCACCACTCAACTACCTACGAGCAGTACTTC. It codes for CASSPHHSTTYEQYF.

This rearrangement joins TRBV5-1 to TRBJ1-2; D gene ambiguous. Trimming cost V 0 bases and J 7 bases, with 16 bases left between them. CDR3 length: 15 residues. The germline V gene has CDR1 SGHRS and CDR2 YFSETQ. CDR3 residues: CASSLEFPDYCGYTF. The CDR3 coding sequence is TGCGCCAGCAGCTTGGAGTTCCCGGACTACTGTGGCTACACCTTC. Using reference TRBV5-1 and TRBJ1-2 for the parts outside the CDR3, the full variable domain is KAGVTQTPRYLIKTRGQQVTLSCSPISGHRSVSWYQQTPGQGLQFLFEYFSETQRNKGNFPGRFSGRQFSNSRSEMNVSTLELGDSALYLCASSLEFPDYCGYTFGSGTRLTVV.

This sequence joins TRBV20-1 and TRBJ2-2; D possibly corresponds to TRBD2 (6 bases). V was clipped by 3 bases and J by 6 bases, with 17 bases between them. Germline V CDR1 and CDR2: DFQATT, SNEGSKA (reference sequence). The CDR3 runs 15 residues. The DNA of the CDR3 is TGCAGTGCTAGGGGGGGACTCTTTTCACCCGGGGAGCTGTTTTTT. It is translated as CSARGGLFSPGELFF.